The entry below describes one T cell receptor (beta chain). Its ends do not fully match the called genes, so a read error is possible. The sample is drawn from a study of blood T cell repertoires in COVID-19. For the study at large: COVID-19 samples, acute and convalescent, were from the United States, Italy and Spain. The cDNA or gDNA used as material had been derived from T cells, B-cell-depleted T cells, or PBMCs.

Per the original methods: Reference gene primer amplification in the assay estimated nucleated cell counts. The data were produced by immunoSEQ multiplex PCR, yet TCRdb's version contains in-frame clones alone and is incomplete. That table supplies the V and J calls and clone size; D and trimming were determined from the DNA. The sample carries about 17,000 clones, 85% to 95% recorded once. The CDR3 extends over 13 amino acids. Germline values: CDR1 SNHLY, CDR2 FYNNEI. Sequencing was performed on peripheral blood. This TCR was recovered from a human donor in a cohort sampled during active COVID-19. The chain links TRBV2 to TRBJ2-2; D is possibly TRBD2 (5 bases). This CDR3 reads CASNEWRTGELFF. The CDR3 bases are TGTGCCAGCAATGAATGGAGGACCGGGGAGCTGTTTTTT.